This TCR beta chain was found in a study of Graves' ophthalmopathy and Graves' hyperthyroidism. Amplification from RNA transcripts yielded the TCR beta CDR3 regions. HTBI primers served in a first-round RT-PCR, which a second-round multiplex PCR followed. TCRdb passed the multiplex PCR reads through MiXCR, listing each CDR3 protein once. The sample lists about 420,000 distinct CDR3 sequences; roughly 20% were seen once. This CDR3 contains 14 residues. V was shortened by 5 bases and J by 1 base, with 11 bases between the two germline ends. Hyperthyroidism patients, all newly diagnosed, had under 2 months' duration and ages of 18 to 65. PBMCs were isolated from a 10 ml sample of fresh peripheral blood.

The chain uses TRBV12-3 or TRBV12-4 and TRBJ2-5, with D unclear. This receptor was obtained from a woman in her late teens or twenties with stable Graves' hyperthyroidism. Source material: peripheral blood. CDR3 region: CASSRPGIQETQYF. The CDR3 region has the DNA TGTGCCAGCAGTCGACCCGGAATCCAAGAGACCCAGTACTTC.